A selection of T cell receptor beta chains follows, all from one sample in a study of response to subunit inactivated influenza vaccine. TCRdb fed the RT-PCR reads into MiXCR, producing one record per CDR3 protein. The sample records roughly 460,000 distinct CDR3 sequences, approximately 11% being singletons. The specimen was PBMCs from blood, collected roughly 47 days after vaccination. Every receptor here comes from a man between 50 and 59 years old who received an inactivated influenza vaccine. The CDR3 runs from the conserved cysteine through the conserved F or W. The D gene is left open where the match is weak. Clone size, where shown, is once, few, many, or a class for clones that have expanded.

V gene	J gene	D gene	clone size	CDR3 protein	CDR3 DNA
TRBV11-2	TRBJ2-1	-	-	CASSPDGLHNEQFF	TGTGCCAGCAGCCCCGATGGACTACACAATGAGCAGTTCTTC
TRBV7-9	TRBJ2-2	-	many	CASSFYEGPNTGELFF	TGTGCCAGCAGCTTTTATGAAGGACCGAACACCGGGGAGCTGTTTTTT
TRBV6-2/TRBV6-3	TRBJ2-7	TRBD1	few	CASSYLGQGIYEQYF	TGTGCCAGCAGTTACTTGGGACAGGGGATTTACGAGCAGTACTTC
TRBV5-4	TRBJ1-1	-	-	CASSWPDGGEAFF	TGTGCCAGCAGCTGGCCGGACGGCGGGGAAGCTTTCTTT
TRBV2	TRBJ2-3	TRBD2	-	CASGTGLADASTDTQYF	TGTGCCAGCGGAACGGGACTAGCGGACGCTAGCACAGATACGCAGTATTTT
TRBV7-8	TRBJ2-2	TRBD1	few	CASSPTGQGWATGELFF	TGTGCCAGCAGCCCAACGGGACAGGGGTGGGCCACCGGGGAGCTGTTTTTT
TRBV7-9	TRBJ2-7	TRBD1	-	CASSSGTGGTQEQYF	TGTGCCAGCAGCTCCGGGACAGGGGGGACTCAAGAGCAGTACTTC
TRBV29-1	TRBJ1-2	-	many	CSVDTGAANYGYTF	TGCAGCGTTGATACGGGGGCAGCCAACTATGGCTACACCTTC
TRBV20-1	TRBJ1-1	TRBD1	few	CSAYPGGMNTEAFF	TGCAGTGCTTACCCAGGGGGCATGAACACTGAAGCTTTCTTT
TRBV12-3/TRBV12-4	TRBJ1-5	-	few	CASTGSNYQPQHF	TGTGCCAGTACGGGGTCCAATTATCAGCCCCAGCATTTT
TRBV29-1	TRBJ1-1	-	-	CSVERGADTEAFF	TGCAGCGTTGAGAGGGGGGCCGACACTGAAGCTTTCTTT
TRBV20-1	TRBJ1-5	-	-	CSARDPGGENQPQHF	TGCAGTGCTAGAGATCCTGGGGGCGAGAATCAGCCCCAGCATTTT